This entry features one T cell receptor (beta chain) sequence. Clones were sequenced by immunoSEQ multiplex PCR, and TCRdb holds only the in-frame ones, with some missing. The repertoire holds some 150,000 clones, with about 90% as singletons. The sample is drawn from a study of blood T cell repertoires in COVID-19. Study details: PBMCs, B-cell-depleted T cells, or T cells provided the cDNA or gDNA that made up the material.

The CDR3 consists of 15 residues. Germline loops: CDR1 SGHTS, CDR2 YDEGEE. Trimming pared 4 bases from V and 5 bases from J, leaving 15 bases between. The sequence was obtained from a woman between 55 and 75 years old with active or convalescent COVID-19. The sample consisted of peripheral blood. This rearrangement joins TRBV5-8 to TRBJ2-2; D may be TRBD2 (5 bases). CDR3 loop: CASSQTLGLTGELFF. The CDR3 region has the DNA TGTGCCAGCAGCCAAACACTAGGTTTAACCGGGGAGCTGTTTTTT.